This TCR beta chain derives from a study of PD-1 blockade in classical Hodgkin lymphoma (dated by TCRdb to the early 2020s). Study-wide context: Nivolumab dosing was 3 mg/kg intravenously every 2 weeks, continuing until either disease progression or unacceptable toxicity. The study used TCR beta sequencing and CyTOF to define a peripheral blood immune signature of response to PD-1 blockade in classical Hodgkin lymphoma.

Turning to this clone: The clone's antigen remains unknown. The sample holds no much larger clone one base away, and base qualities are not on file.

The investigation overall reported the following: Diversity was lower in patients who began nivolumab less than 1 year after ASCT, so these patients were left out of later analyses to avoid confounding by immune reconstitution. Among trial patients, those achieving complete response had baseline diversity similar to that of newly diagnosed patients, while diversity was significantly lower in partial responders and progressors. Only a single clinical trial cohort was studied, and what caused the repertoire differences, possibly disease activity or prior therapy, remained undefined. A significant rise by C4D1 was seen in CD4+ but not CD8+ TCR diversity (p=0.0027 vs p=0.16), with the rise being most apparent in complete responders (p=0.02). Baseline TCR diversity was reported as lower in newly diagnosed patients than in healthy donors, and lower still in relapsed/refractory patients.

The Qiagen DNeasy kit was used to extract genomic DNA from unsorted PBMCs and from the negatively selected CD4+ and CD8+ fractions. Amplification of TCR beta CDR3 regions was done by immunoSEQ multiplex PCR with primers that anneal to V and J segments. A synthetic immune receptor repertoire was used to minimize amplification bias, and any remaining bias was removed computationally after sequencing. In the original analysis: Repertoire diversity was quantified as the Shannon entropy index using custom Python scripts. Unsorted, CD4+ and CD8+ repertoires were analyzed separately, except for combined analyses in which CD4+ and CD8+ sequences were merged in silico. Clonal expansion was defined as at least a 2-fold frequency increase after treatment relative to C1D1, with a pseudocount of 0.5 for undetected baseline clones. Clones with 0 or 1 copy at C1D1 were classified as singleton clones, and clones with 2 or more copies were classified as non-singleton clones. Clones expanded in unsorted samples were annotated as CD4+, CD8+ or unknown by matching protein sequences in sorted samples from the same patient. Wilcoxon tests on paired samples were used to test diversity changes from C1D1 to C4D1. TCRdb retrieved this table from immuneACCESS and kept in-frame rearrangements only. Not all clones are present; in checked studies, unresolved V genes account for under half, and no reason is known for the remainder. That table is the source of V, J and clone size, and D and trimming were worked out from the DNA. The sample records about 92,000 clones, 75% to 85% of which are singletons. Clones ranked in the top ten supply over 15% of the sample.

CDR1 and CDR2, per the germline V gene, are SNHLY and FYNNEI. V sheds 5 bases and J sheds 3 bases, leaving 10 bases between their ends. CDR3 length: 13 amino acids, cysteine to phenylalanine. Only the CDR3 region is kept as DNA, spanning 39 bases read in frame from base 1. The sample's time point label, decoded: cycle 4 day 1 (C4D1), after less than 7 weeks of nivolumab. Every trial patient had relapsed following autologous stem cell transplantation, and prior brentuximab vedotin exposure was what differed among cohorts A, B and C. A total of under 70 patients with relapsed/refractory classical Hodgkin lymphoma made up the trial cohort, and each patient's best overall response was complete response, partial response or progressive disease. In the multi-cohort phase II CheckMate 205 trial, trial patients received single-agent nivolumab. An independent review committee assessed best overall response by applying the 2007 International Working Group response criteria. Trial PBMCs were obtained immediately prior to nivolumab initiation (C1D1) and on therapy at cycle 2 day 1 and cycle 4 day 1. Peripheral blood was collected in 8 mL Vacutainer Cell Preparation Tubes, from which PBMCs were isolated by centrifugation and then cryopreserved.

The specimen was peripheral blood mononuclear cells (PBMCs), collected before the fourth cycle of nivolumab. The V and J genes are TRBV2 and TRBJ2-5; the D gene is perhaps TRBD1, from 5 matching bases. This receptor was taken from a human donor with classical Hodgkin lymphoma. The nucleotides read TGTGCCAGCAGTATTGAACAGGAAGAGACCCAGTACTTC. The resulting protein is CASSIEQEETQYF.